The clone carrying this T cell receptor beta chain came up a few times. It was with unique molecular identifiers that the TCRbeta library was prepared. Each CDR3 protein is one row after TCRdb ran MiXCR on the PCR reads. The sample carries over 450,000 distinct CDR3 sequences, over 9.5% recorded once. These data originate in a study of T-cell reconstitution after alpha-beta-depleted transplantation in children. The sequence was collected from a child aged 2 to 10 with inherited bone marrow failure, due to receive a stem cell transplant. The source was PBMCs, collected before TCRalphabeta/CD19-depleted stem cell transplant.

CDR3 region: CASSPGGGTSSEQYF. The CDR3 DNA follows: TGTGCCAGCAGCCCCGGGGGGGGAACTAGCAGCGAGCAGTACTTC. The V and J genes are TRBV27 and TRBJ2-7, with 8 bases fitting TRBD2. The CDR3 length is 15 residues. Trimming cost V 6 bases and J 6 bases; bases outside gene matches: 13. The germline V gene encodes CDR1 MNHEY and CDR2 SMNVEV (reference sequence).